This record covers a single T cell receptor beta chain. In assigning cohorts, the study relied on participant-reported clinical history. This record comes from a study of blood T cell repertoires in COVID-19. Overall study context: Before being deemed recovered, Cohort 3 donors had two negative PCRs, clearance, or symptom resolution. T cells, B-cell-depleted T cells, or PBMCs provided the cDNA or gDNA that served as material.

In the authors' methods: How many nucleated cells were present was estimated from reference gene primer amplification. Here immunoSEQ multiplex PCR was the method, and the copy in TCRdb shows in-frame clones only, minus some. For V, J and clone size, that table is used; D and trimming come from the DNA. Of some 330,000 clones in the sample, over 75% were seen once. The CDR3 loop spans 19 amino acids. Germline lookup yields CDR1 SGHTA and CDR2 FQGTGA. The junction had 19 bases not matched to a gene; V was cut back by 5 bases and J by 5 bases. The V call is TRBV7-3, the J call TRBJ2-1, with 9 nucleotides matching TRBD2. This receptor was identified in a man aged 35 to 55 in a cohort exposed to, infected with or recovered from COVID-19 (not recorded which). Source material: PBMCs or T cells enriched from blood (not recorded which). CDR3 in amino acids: CASSRRTSIAGALDNEQFF. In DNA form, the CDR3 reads TGTGCCAGCAGCCGACGGACTTCCATAGCGGGAGCTTTAGACAATGAGCAGTTCTTC.